This entry features one T cell receptor (beta chain) sequence. The sample belongs to a study of blood T cell repertoires in COVID-19. Recovered status applied to Cohort 3 donors who had two consecutive negative PCRs. It also applied to those with clearance or with symptom resolution. The V gene's germline CDR1 is MNHEY and CDR2 SVGAGI. The CDR3 is 14 residues long. Trimming cost V 4 bases and J 7 bases; bases outside gene matches: 3. Per the original data handling: It was from reference gene primer amplification that nucleated cell counts were estimated. TCRdb keeps only in-frame clones here, not all; method: immunoSEQ multiplex PCR. V and J calls and clone size are copied from that table; D and trimming were computed from the DNA. The data show around 450,000 clones, about nine tenths seen once.

The V gene is TRBV6-5, the J gene TRBJ1-6; TRBD1 agrees at 8 bases. The TCR comes from a man younger than 35 who had recovered from COVID-19. The source material was PBMCs or T cells enriched from blood (not recorded which). The CDR3 DNA reads TGTGCCAGCAGTTGGGACAGGAAGAATTCACCCCTCCACTTT. Translation gives CASSWDRKNSPLHF.